This T cell receptor beta chain was retrieved from a study of control samples from healthy donors and cancer patients. This CDR3 has 15 residues. V was clipped by 1 base and J by 4 bases, with 13 bases between them. Germline V gene data show CDR1 as MGHDK and CDR2 as SYGVNS. TCRdb's table, derived via immunoSEQ multiplex PCR, lists solely in-frame clones and lacks some. The data hold about 40,000 clones, with roughly 92% observed a single time. This clonotype was obtained from a woman between 45 and 65 years old in good health. Sequenced input: blood. The J gene is TRBJ1-2, the V gene TRBV25-1, with D hard to call. The CDR3 spells CASSESHRWGYGYTF. CDR3 in DNA: TGTGCCAGCAGTGAATCCCACAGATGGGGCTATGGCTACACCTTC.